This T cell receptor beta chain was identified in a study of T-cell reconstitution after alpha-beta-depleted transplantation in children. Overall study findings and caveats: T-cell counts and diversity at one year post-transplant came mainly from newly produced T cells.

As it was prepared, the TCRbeta library received unique molecular identifiers. Using its own MiXCR run on the PCR reads, TCRdb lists one record per CDR3 protein. This table holds about 420,000 distinct CDR3 sequences, 15% to 20% found once. V was pared by 4 bases and J by 1 base, with 13 bases of the junction left unmatched. Germline V CDR1 and CDR2: SQVTM, ANQGSEA. CDR3 length: 18 amino acids. This clonotype has just a few counts. Its cognate antigen is unknown. This material consisted of PBMCs, mostly from graft donor cells, taken 360 days after TCRalphabeta/CD19-depleted stem cell transplant. The TCR was taken from a boy in the first two years of life who had a stem cell transplant for Wiskott-Aldrich syndrome, so the T cells may come from the graft donor. The chain employs TRBV29-1 and TRBJ2-4, with 10 bases aligning to TRBD1. The DNA for the CDR3 is TGCAGCGTTGCTACCCGGGACAGGGGCTTATGGGCCAAAAACATTCAGTACTTC. Translated, it gives CSVATRDRGLWAKNIQYF. Filled out from reference TRBV29-1 and TRBJ2-4, the complete variable domain reads SAVISQKPSRDICQRGTSLTIQCQVDSQVTMMFWYRQQPGQSLTLIATANQGSEATYESGFVIDKFPISRPNLTFSTLTVSNMSPEDSSIYLCSVATRDRGLWAKNIQYFGAGTRLSVL.